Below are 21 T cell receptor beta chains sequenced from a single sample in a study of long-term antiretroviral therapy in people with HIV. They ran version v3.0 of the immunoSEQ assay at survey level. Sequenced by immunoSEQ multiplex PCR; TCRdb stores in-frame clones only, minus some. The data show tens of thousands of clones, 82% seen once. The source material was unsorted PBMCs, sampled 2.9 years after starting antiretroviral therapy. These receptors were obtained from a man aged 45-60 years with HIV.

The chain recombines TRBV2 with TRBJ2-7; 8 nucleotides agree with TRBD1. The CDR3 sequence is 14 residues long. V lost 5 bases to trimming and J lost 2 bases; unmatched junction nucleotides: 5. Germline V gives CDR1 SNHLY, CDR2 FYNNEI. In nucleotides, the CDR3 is TGTGCCAGCAGTCCCGGGACAGGACCCTACGAGCAGTACTTC. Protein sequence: CASSPGTGPYEQYF.

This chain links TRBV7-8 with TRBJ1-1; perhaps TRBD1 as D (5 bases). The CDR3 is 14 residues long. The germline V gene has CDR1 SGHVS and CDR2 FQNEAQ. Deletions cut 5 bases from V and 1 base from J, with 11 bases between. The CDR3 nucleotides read TGTGCCAGCAGCCGCGTTCAGGGGAACACTGAAGCTTTCTTT. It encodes CASSRVQGNTEAFF.

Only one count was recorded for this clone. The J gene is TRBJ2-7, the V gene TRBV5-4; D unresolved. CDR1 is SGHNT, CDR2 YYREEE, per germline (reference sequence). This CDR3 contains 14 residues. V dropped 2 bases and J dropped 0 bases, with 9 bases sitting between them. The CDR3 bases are TGTGCCAGCAGCTTACCGACGAACTCCTACGAGCAGTACTTC. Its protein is CASSLPTNSYEQYF.

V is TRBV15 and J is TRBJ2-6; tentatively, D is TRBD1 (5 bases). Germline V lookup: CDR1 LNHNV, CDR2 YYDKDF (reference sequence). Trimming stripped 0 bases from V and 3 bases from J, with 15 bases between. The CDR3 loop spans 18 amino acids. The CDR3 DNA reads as TGTGCCACCAGCAGAGAAAAGGCAGGGAACTTTGGGGCCAACGTCCTGACTTTC. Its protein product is CATSREKAGNFGANVLTF.

The CDR3 spells CASGDGIYGYTF. The CDR3 DNA is TGTGCCAGTGGGGACGGAATCTATGGCTACACCTTC. This chain joins TRBV28 and TRBJ1-2; a weak D match, TRBD1 (5 bases). Trimming took 9 bases from V and 4 from J, leaving 12 bases between them. Germline V gene sequence: CDR1 MDHEN, CDR2 SYDVKM. The CDR3 is made up of 12 amino acids.

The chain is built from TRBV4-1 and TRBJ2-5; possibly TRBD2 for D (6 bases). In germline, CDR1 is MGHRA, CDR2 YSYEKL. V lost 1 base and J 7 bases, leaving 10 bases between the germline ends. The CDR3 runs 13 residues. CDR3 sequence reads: CASSQGGAGTQYF. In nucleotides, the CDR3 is TGCGCCAGCAGCCAAGGCGGGGCTGGGACCCAGTACTTC.

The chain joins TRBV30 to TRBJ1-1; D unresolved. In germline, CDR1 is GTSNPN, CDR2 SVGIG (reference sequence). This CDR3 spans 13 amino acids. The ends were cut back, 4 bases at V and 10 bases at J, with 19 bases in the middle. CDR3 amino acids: CAWTPRRSSGAFF. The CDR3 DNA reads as TGTGCCTGGACCCCCCGACGGTCGAGCGGAGCTTTCTTT.

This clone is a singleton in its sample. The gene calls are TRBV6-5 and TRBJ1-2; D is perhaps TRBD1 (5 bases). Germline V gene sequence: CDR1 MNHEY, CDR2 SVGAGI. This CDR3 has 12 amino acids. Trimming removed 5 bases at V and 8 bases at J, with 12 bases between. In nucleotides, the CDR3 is TGTGCCAGCAGTGCAGGGAGGCAGGGCTACACCTTC. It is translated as CASSAGRQGYTF.

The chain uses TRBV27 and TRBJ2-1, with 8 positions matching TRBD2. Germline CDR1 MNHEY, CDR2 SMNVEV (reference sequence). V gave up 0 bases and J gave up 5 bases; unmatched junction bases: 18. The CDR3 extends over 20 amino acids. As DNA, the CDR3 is TGTGCCAGCAGTTTATCCGCGGGGGGATGGGGTACTCTATTAAACAATGAGCAGTTCTTC. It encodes CASSLSAGGWGTLLNNEQFF.

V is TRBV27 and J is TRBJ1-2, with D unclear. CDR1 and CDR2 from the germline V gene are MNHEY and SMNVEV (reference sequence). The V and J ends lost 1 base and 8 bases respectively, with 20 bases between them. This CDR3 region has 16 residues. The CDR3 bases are TGTGCCAGCAGTTTATACCCCCGAGGAGGCTGGGAAGGCTACACCTTC. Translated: CASSLYPRGGWEGYTF.

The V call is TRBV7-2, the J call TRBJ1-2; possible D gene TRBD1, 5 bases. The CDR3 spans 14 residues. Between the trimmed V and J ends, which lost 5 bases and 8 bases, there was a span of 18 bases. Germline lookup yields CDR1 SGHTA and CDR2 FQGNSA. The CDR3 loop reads CASSLGPGGFGYTF. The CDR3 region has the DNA TGTGCCAGCAGCCTGGGACCGGGGGGTTTCGGCTACACCTTC.

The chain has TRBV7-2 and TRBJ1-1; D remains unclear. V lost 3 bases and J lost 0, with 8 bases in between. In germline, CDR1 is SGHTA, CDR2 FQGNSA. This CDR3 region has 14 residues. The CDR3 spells CASSFGYVNTEAFF. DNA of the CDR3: TGTGCCAGCAGCTTCGGTTACGTGAACACTGAAGCTTTCTTT.

CDR3 in amino acids: CASSLTQYEQYF. The CDR3 coding sequence is TGCGCCAGCAGCTTGACGCAGTACGAGCAGTACTTC. The chain recombines TRBV5-1 with TRBJ2-7; D uncertain. CDR1 and CDR2 (germline): SGHRS, YFSETQ. This CDR3 has 12 amino acids. Trimming stripped 1 base from V and 4 bases from J, with 6 bases between.

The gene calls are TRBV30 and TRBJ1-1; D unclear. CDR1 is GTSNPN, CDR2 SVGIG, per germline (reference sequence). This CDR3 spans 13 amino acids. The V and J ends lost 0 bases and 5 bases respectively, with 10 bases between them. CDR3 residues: CAWSVSLGTEAFF. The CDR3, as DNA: TGTGCCTGGAGTGTAAGTCTGGGGACTGAAGCTTTCTTT.

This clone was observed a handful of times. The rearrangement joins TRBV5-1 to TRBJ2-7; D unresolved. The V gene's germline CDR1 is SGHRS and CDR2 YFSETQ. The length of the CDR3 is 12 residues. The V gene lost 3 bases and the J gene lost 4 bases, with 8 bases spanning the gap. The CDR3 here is CASSSNRYEQYF. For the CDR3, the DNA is TGCGCCAGCAGCTCGAATCGGTACGAGCAGTACTTC.

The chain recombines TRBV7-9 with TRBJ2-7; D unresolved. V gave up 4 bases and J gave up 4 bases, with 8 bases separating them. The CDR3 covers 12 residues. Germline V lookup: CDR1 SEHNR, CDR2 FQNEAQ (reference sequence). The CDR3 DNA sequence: TGTGCCAGCAGCTCGGAAGCATACGAGCAGTACTTC. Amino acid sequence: CASSSEAYEQYF.

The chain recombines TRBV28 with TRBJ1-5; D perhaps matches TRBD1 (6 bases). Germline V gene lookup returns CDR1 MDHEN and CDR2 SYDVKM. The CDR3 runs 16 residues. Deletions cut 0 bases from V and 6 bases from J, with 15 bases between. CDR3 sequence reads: CASSLWAGVSLQPQHF. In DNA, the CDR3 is TGTGCCAGCAGTTTATGGGCAGGGGTTTCTCTTCAGCCCCAGCATTTT.

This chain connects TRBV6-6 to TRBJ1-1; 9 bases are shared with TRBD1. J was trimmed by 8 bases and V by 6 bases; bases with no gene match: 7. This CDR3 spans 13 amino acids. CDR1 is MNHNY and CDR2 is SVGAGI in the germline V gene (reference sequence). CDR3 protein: CASRKGQGGEAFF. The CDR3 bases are TGTGCCAGCAGGAAGGGACAGGGAGGAGAAGCTTTCTTT.

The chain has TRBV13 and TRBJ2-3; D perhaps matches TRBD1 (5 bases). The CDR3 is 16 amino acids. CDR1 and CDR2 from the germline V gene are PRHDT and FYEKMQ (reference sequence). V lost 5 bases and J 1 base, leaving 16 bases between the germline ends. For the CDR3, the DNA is TGTGCCAGCAGCCCCGACACCCTGGGGCGCACAGATACGCAGTATTTT. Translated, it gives CASSPDTLGRTDTQYF.

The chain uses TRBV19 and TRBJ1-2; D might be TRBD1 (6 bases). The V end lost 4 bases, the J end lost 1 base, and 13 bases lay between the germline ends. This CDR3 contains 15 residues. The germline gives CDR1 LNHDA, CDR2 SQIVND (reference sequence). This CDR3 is CASSNGAGVNYGYTF. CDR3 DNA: TGTGCCAGTAGTAACGGGGCAGGGGTTAACTATGGCTACACCTTC.

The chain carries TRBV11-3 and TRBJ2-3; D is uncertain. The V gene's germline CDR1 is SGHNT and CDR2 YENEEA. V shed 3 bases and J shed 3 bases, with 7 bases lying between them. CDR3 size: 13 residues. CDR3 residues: CASSFLGTDTQYF. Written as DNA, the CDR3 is TGTGCCAGCAGCTTTCTCGGGACAGATACGCAGTATTTT.